This T cell receptor (beta chain) was profiled in a study of cytomegalovirus exposure and HLA in healthy donors (dated by TCRdb to about 2017). Context from the whole study: An earlier analysis of roughly 500 of the donors reported more than 250 Gb of sequence data and about 100 million unique TCR beta sequences from around 200 million T cells. About 330 gigabases of sequencing data and around 90 million unique TCR sequences made up an early release that covered 500 to 700 HLA-typed donors. Of the roughly 410 genotyped donors, 81% were placed in the genetic ancestry cluster associated with self-reported Caucasian donors. The study aimed to test whether signatures of past pathogen exposure could be identified by cataloging public T cell receptors. The study profiled the T cell repertoires of hundreds of subjects by immunosequencing and related them to cytomegalovirus serostatus. A separate validation cohort of 90 to 150 different subjects was used in addition to the 666-subject first cohort. To predict cytomegalovirus infection status, the study brought together high-throughput TCR immunosequencing, statistical association of individual TCRs with disease status, and machine learning. To study patterns of TCR occurrence, a later analysis re-analyzed previously published TCR beta repertoires from 500 to 850 donors and added high-resolution HLA genotyping. The later analysis used no new phenotypic data to find candidate immune exposures, relying instead on TCR beta sequences and their occurrence across donors. An earlier analysis of 587 of the donors used high-throughput TCR beta sequencing to judge whether each TCR beta V gene segment behaved as functional or pseudogenic. Donor age, sex, ethnicity and CMV serostatus were collected together with the repertoire data. In a later genetic analysis, genome-wide SNP genotypes for 398 of the 666 donors were used, and that subset was treated as a discovery cohort. All discovery cohort repertoires had been generated using a single sequencing platform. HLA typing included class I and class II loci at four-digit resolution. Typing coverage varied by locus: roughly 629-640 donors for A, B, C, DRB1 and DQB1; roughly 510 for DQA1; over 600 for DPA1; 400 to 480 for DPB1. Because of strong linkage in the cohort, four to six DR-DQ haplotypes were treated as single units for association and clustering. Across 300 to 400 genotyped donors of the cohort, an average of approximately 220,000 unique TCR beta nucleotide sequences per donor were sequenced, and around 20% of those sequences were non-productive. Summary of the overall study and its limitations: HLA typing was unavailable for some donors at each locus, so association tests used only the typed subset. A further reported finding was that TCR beta sequences accurately predicted the HLA-A and HLA-B alleles for most subjects in the first cohort. A cluster of highly shared sequence variants was judged likely to be a technical artifact of the sequencing pipeline. A total of fewer than 200 TCR beta chains were listed by the study as associated with cytomegalovirus. According to the authors, the approach could potentially be generalized to other disease states and immunological phenotypes. Correlated functional status among segregating V segments might be attributable to linkage disequilibrium, but an unknown experimental factor could not be ruled out. The only immune exposure information available for the cohort was CMV serostatus. A later analysis associated 17,000 or so TCR beta sequences with specific HLA alleles at a false discovery rate of 0.05. Broadly in line with IMGT annotations, most TCR beta V segments showed up in productive rearrangements about 87% or about 30% of the time in an earlier analysis of under 700 of the donors. Some IMGT-functional V segments, including TRBV6-2 and TRBV6-3, could not be told apart with the 87-base-pair reads, so those segments were excluded. Cytomegalovirus status was reported to be diagnosed by the classifier with high specificity and sensitivity in both the original and validation cohorts. In a later genetic analysis, a missense DCLRE1C variant was associated with V-gene and J-gene trimming of TCR beta chains, and the association was replicated in an independent cohort. According to a later analysis, TCR association rates differed among HLA loci, with DRB1 alleles showing the most associated TCRs and HLA-C alleles showing the fewest. A later analysis found that HLA-associated TCR beta chains were more clonally expanded and had lower generation probabilities than equally common non-associated chains. When HLA alleles, especially DR and DQ, strongly co-occurred, attributing TCR associations to individual alleles was difficult. Across donors, most TCR sequences were observed very rarely, whereas some public TCRs were present in many individuals. A few of the identified cytomegalovirus-associated TCR beta chains were confirmed in vitro to be specific for cytomegalovirus antigens. The presence/absence analyses assumed that sequencing depth was roughly uniform across donors, and that assumption may not be true. According to a later genetic analysis, donors in an Asian-associated ancestry cluster had fewer N-insertions in productive TCRs than the approximately 690-donor mean. The cohort was sequenced for TCR beta chains only, and without alpha or paired-chain data the features that could be detected were limited. Because counts were too low, roughly 16 rarely observed V segments, including chromosome 9 orphons, were excluded from the earlier analysis of about 500 of the donors. In a later analysis, most CMV-associated TCR beta chains were found to appear HLA-restricted, with HLA associations seemingly driven largely by CMV exposure. Several of the top co-occurrence clusters appeared to be linked to parvovirus B19, influenza, CMV and Epstein-Barr virus, according to a later analysis.

Libraries were constructed by the immunoSEQ multiplex PCR assay. For the multiplex PCR, a mixture combining 60 forward primers for TCR Vbeta segments and 13 reverse primers for TCR Jbeta segments was used. The CDR3 region of rearranged TCR beta genes was amplified from genomic DNA by a multiplex PCR assay. Amplified TCR beta libraries were sequenced as 87-base-pair reads on the Illumina HiSeq System. Regarding the original processing steps: A later analysis tallied roughly 78 million unique TCR beta chains across the 700 or so repertoires, and approximately 11 million of those chains were shared by two or more donors. To remove PCR and sequencing errors, raw reads were error-corrected and collapsed into unique sequences using a nearest-neighbor algorithm that merged closely related sequences. To assign V, D and J gene segments, CDR3 sequences were aligned to IMGT reference sequences. For a sequence to be retained, a match of at least six nucleotides to both a V gene segment and a J gene segment was required. A rearrangement counted as productive if the CDR3 had no stop codons and remained in frame with V and J, and every other rearrangement counted as non-productive. CDR3 was defined by IMGT convention, running from the second conserved V-encoded cysteine to the conserved J-encoded phenylalanine. In an earlier analysis of around 600 of the donors, sequences lacking an unambiguous match to a single V gene segment were excluded. In an earlier analysis of 587 of the donors, V segments were called functional above 56.7% productive rearrangements and were called segregating when the between-donor standard deviation exceeded 5%. A statistical classification framework was developed to diagnose cytomegalovirus status using the catalog of TCR beta chain sequences. In a later analysis, TCR nucleotide sequences were compared against IMGT/GENE-DB human TR gene sequences so that V and J genes could be assigned. A later analysis assigned CDR3 sequences and most-parsimonious VDJ recombination scenarios with the TCRdist pipeline. In a later analysis, each TCR beta chain was defined by its CDR3 amino acid sequence together with its V-gene family, and reads lacking a unique V-gene family were excluded. As a way to deal with suspected cross-contamination and a sequencing artifact, a later analysis dropped under 600 nucleotide sequences that were highly shared and had low generation probability. For each public chain, a later analysis derived a clonal expansion index from normalized ranks of inferred template counts within each repertoire. Generation probabilities in a later analysis came from a VDJ recombination model fitted to out-of-frame rearrangements, and those results were checked against IGoR. In a later analysis, hypergeometric tests were used to score TCR-TCR, TCR-HLA and TCR-CMV co-occurrence, with a repertoire-size bias correction applied to TCR pairs. To estimate false discovery rates, a later analysis permuted the HLA or CMV assignments 20 times. In a later analysis, co-occurring TCRs were grouped using DBSCAN, and TCRdist sequence similarity was added for clustering within HLA-allele-positive subsets. Repertoires with fewer than 30,000 or more than 120,000 public chains were left out of co-occurrence clustering, as were about 5 repertoires with anomalous nucleotide sharing. TCRdb took over this immuneACCESS table, retaining in-frame rearrangements with V and J assigned. Such tables are incomplete; in checked studies, under half of the missing clones stem from an unresolved V gene, and the remainder is unexplained. V and J calls and clone size are given by that table; D and trimming were obtained from the DNA. In all, the sample holds 150,000 to 200,000 clones, and about 80% of those were seen once. Approximately 1.5% of the sample is held by the ten biggest clonotypes.

The cohort was made up of under 800 healthy bone marrow donors. At the time of sampling, every cohort member was nominally healthy, though immune exposures that went unrecorded were likely present. The donor was CMV seronegative and was included in the group of 352 seronegative cohort members. A peripheral blood sample was collected from each donor, and TCR beta sequencing was performed on peripheral blood mononuclear cells. Genomic DNA was extracted from the blood cell samples with the Qiagen DNeasy Blood Extraction Kit. V and J are truncated by 6 bases and 6 bases respectively, leaving an intervening sequence of 18 bases. For CDR1 and CDR2, the germline V gene lists ENHRY and SYGVKD. The CDR3 sequence holds 14 residues, the cysteine and phenylalanine included. Of all the DNA, just the CDR3 is kept, 42 bases in frame from base 1. Worth noting for this clone: It has no known antigen specificity. No base-level quality is on record; no much larger clone is a single base apart.

The V gene is TRBV10-3 and the J gene is TRBJ2-7; a weak D assignment points to TRBD2 (7 bases agree). Sequencing input: PBMCs. The clonotype originates from a man aged 35-49 years in good health and CMV-seronegative. The CDR3 protein: CAIRPVRGAGEQYF. The bases are TGTGCCATCAGGCCGGTCCGGGGGGCTGGCGAGCAGTACTTC.